This TCR beta chain was captured by sequencing in a study of blood T cell repertoires in COVID-19. Overall study context: Collection of acute and convalescent COVID-19 samples took place in the United States, Italy and Spain. PBMCs, B-cell-depleted T cells, or T cells were the source of the cDNA or gDNA that made up the material.

V dropped 1 base and J dropped 2 bases, with 12 bases sitting between them. Germline V gene lookup returns CDR1 SGHVS and CDR2 FQNEAQ. The CDR3 is 15 amino acids. Authors' processing steps: Amplified reference gene primers provided the basis for estimating nucleated cell counts. The protocol was immunoSEQ multiplex PCR, while the TCRdb copy is restricted to in-frame clones and leaves out a portion. Clone size and the V and J calls come from that table; the DNA yielded D and trimming. Of around 250,000 clones listed, roughly 90% were seen once; the top ten hold approximately 6.2%. Material for sequencing was peripheral blood. The chain links TRBV7-8 to TRBJ2-7, with D maybe TRBD2 (6 bases). The sequence was obtained from a man in his sixties with acute or convalescent COVID-19. CDR3 nucleotide sequence: TGTGCCAGCAGCTTAGTGCGGGACTCAACCTACGAGCAGTACTTC. Translation gives CASSLVRDSTYEQYF. The variable domain in full, with the rest retrieved from reference TRBV7-8 and TRBJ2-7, is GAGVSQSPRYKVAKRGQDVALRCDPISGHVSLFWYQQALGQGPEFLTYFQNEAQLDKSGLPSDRFFAERPEGSVSTLKIQRTQQEDSAVYLCASSLVRDSTYEQYFGPGTRLTVT.